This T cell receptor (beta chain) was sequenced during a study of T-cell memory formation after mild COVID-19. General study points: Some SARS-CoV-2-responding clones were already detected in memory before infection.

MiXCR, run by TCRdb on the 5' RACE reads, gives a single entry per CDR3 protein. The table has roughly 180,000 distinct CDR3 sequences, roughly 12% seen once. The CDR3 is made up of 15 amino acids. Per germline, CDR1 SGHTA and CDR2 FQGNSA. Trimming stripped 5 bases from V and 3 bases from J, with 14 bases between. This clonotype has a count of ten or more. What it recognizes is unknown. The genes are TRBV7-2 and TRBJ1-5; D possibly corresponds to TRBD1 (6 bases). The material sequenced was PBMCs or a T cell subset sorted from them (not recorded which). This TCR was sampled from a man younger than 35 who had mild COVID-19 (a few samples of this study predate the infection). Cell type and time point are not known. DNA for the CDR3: TGTGCCAGCAGCCTCACCGGGACAAACAATCAGCCCCAGCATTTT. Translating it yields CASSLTGTNNQPQHF.